This passage covers 15 T cell receptor beta chains from one sample sequenced in a study of blood T cells in healthy people across ages (dated by TCRdb to about 2015). Libraries were made using 5' RACE. Sequencer: Illumina HiSeq 2500. A second PCR of about 6 to 12 cycles was performed with a sample-barcoded 5' primer and a J-beta primer mix. TCRdb trimmed public reads at Q25 via fastp, called clones via MiXCR and kept in-frame beta chains. Records with the same CDR3 protein are collapsed into one entry carrying the most frequent genes and DNA. This sample gives some 1.6 million distinct CDR3 sequences in total; roughly a third of them show up just once. The ten largest clones take up approximately 11% of the sample. Material for sequencing was blood. Every receptor here comes from a woman in her 30s in good health.

This clonotype came up a few times. This chain connects TRBV6-1 to TRBJ2-3; D is undetermined. The CDR3 sequence is 14 residues long. V lost 2 bases and J 6 bases, leaving 12 bases between the germline ends. Germline assignment: CDR1 MNHNS and CDR2 SASEGT. The CDR3 reads CASSERSPWDTQYF. The DNA for the CDR3 is TGTGCCAGCAGTGAAAGGTCTCCCTGGGATACGCAGTATTTT.

The chain is built from TRBV6-5 and TRBJ2-3; perhaps TRBD2 as D (5 bases). Trimming pared 5 bases from V and 7 bases from J, leaving 10 bases between. The CDR3 runs 12 residues. Germline V CDR1 and CDR2: MNHEY, SVGAGI. The CDR3 region is CASSEGLNTQYF. The DNA of the CDR3 is TGTGCCAGCAGTGAAGGACTTAATACGCAGTATTTT.

This clonotype was counted between two and nine times. The chain has TRBV21-1 and TRBJ2-3. TRBV21-1 is given as a pseudogene. The CDR3 runs 14 residues. The chain's CDR3 is CASSTSTSTDTQYF. The CDR3 DNA is TGTGCCAGCAGCACGAGCACAAGCACAGATACGCAGTATTTT.

The chain combines TRBV28 with TRBJ2-2; 8 nucleotides match TRBD2. V lost 6 bases to trimming and J lost 3 bases; unmatched junction nucleotides: 9. Looked up from germline, CDR1 is MDHEN and CDR2 is SYDVKM. The CDR3 spans 16 residues. CDR3 residues: CASSPFEAGDTGELFF. In nucleotides, the CDR3 is TGTGCCAGCAGCCCTTTTGAAGCGGGAGACACCGGGGAGCTGTTTTTT.

This sequence joins TRBV14 and TRBJ2-7; weak D call: TRBD2 (5 bases). The germline V and J ends were trimmed by 0 bases and 4 bases, with 13 bases remaining between them. There are 15 residues in the CDR3. Germline CDR1 reads SGHDN; CDR2 reads FVKESK. The CDR3 DNA is TGTGCCAGCAGCCAAGACGCCGGGAAAAGGTACGAGCAGTACTTC. As protein: CASSQDAGKRYEQYF. Drawing the rest from reference TRBV14 and TRBJ2-7, the complete variable domain is EAGVTQFPSHSVIEKGQTVTLRCDPISGHDNLYWYRRVMGKEIKFLLHFVKESKQDESGMPNNRFLAERTGGTYSTLKVQPAELEDSGVYFCASSQDAGKRYEQYFGPGTRLTVT.

The J gene is TRBJ2-1, the V gene TRBV4-1, with D possibly called TRBD1 or TRBD2 (5 bases each). The CDR3 consists of 17 residues. Germline V gives CDR1 MGHRA, CDR2 YSYEKL. Trimming removed 1 base from V and 3 bases from J, with 16 bases in between. The CDR3 region is CASSQGGDPWVYNEQFF. CDR3 nucleotides: TGCGCCAGCAGCCAAGGAGGGGATCCCTGGGTCTACAATGAGCAGTTCTTC.

The V call is TRBV25-1, the J call TRBJ2-3, with D possibly TRBD2 on 6 matching bases. V lost 6 bases to trimming and J lost 5 bases, with 15 bases between them. The CDR3 loop spans 14 amino acids. Germline V gene sequence: CDR1 MGHDK, CDR2 SYGVNS. The CDR3 DNA sequence: TGTGCCAGCAGCCAAGGTAGCGGCTTAGATACGCAGTATTTT. Translation gives CASSQGSGLDTQYF.

V is TRBV20-1 and J is TRBJ1-2, with D hard to call. Deletions cut 5 bases from V and 2 bases from J, with 9 bases between. Germline CDR1 DFQATT, CDR2 SNEGSKA (reference sequence). CDR3 length: 12 residues. Here the CDR3 DNA reads TGCAGTGCTGAACATCAGAACTATGGCTACACCTTC. This gives the protein CSAEHQNYGYTF.

This chain links TRBV20-1 with TRBJ2-1; D uncertain. The V gene's germline CDR1 is DFQATT and CDR2 SNEGSKA (reference sequence). The V and J ends lost 3 bases and 4 bases respectively, with 10 bases between them. The CDR3 is made up of 13 amino acids. The CDR3 spells CSASANSYNEQFF. CDR3 in DNA: TGCAGTGCTAGTGCCAACTCTTACAATGAGCAGTTCTTC.

This chain links TRBV7-9 with TRBJ2-1; the match to TRBD2 covers 10 bases. The CDR3 runs 17 residues. The germline gives CDR1 SEHNR, CDR2 FQNEAQ (reference sequence). The J segment lost 7 bases and the V segment lost 5 bases, leaving 14 bases of the junction unmatched. The CDR3 loop is CASSRPRASGSENEQFF. CDR3 DNA: TGTGCCAGCAGCCGACCGAGAGCTAGCGGGAGTGAGAATGAGCAGTTCTTC. Using reference TRBV7-9 and TRBJ2-1 for the parts outside the CDR3, the full variable domain is DTGVSQNPRHKITKRGQNVTFRCDPISEHNRLYWYRQTLGQGPEFLTYFQNEAQLEKSRLLSDRFSAERPKGSFSTLEIQRTEQGDSAMYLCASSRPRASGSENEQFFGPGTRLTVL.

The chain employs TRBV20-1 and TRBJ2-3; D not certain. The germline CDR1 and CDR2 sequences are DFQATT and SNEGSKA (reference sequence). The length of the CDR3 is 13 residues. V was clipped by 7 bases and J by 2 bases, with 13 bases between them. The CDR3 is CSVPRQTTDTQYF. CDR3 nucleotide sequence: TGCAGTGTCCCACGCCAGACCACAGATACGCAGTATTTT.

The rearrangement links TRBV6-1 to TRBJ2-1, with 13 bases fitting TRBD2. The CDR3 runs to 15 residues. Losses at the gene ends were 4 bases for V and 7 bases for J; bases not matched to a gene: 4. Germline V lookup: CDR1 MNHNS, CDR2 SASEGT. The CDR3 region has the DNA TGTGCCAGCAGTGGGACTAGCGGGAGCTGGAATGAGCAGTTCTTC. This encodes CASSGTSGSWNEQFF.

This clonotype was counted a few times. J is TRBJ2-7 and V is TRBV20-1; no reliable D call. Gene TRBJ2-5 matches the end of the DNA better, so the J call may be wrong. The CDR3 runs 10 residues. Germline assignment: CDR1 DFQATT and CDR2 SNEGSKA (reference sequence). CDR3 in amino acids: CSAPIGTQYF. In DNA, the CDR3 is TGCAGTGCCCCGATAGGGACCCAGTACTTC.

The chain combines TRBV7-9 with TRBJ2-7; 7 nucleotides agree with TRBD2. CDR1 SEHNR and CDR2 FQNEAQ come from the germline V gene (reference sequence). V lost 5 bases, J lost 3 bases, and 10 bases stayed unmatched. CDR3 length: 15 amino acids. This CDR3 reads CASSLEAGELYEQYF. CDR3 sequence (DNA): TGTGCCAGCAGCCTAGAGGCGGGGGAGCTCTACGAGCAGTACTTC.

This clonotype was detected only a few times. The V gene is TRBV20-1, the J gene TRBJ2-7; 8 nucleotides align to TRBD1. The CDR3 contains 15 residues. The V gene's germline CDR1 is DFQATT and CDR2 SNEGSKA (reference sequence). Unmatched junction bases numbered 11, after V lost 7 bases and J lost 0 bases. The CDR3: CSGEGSDRGSYEQYF. The DNA of the CDR3 is TGCAGTGGTGAGGGGTCCGACAGGGGCTCCTACGAGCAGTACTTC.